This entry describes one T cell receptor (beta chain). The target of this receptor is not known. No base quality information exists; no much larger clone differs at one position. TCRbeta CDR3 regions were amplified from genomic DNA by means of the immunoSEQ Assay, a bias-controlled multiplex PCR. In the original analysis: The number of nucleated cells in each sample was estimated by amplification of reference gene primers within the assay. To quantify the absolute abundance of each unique TCRbeta CDR3 rearrangement, sequence reads were collapsed and filtered. Productive Simpson clonality was computed per sample as the square root of Simpson's diversity index over productive rearrangements. TCRdb limited this immuneACCESS table to in-frame rearrangements with V and J called. A share of clones is missing; checked studies link under half to unresolved V genes, and the rest is unexplained. The D gene and trimming were derived from the DNA, and the V and J assignments and clone size from that table. Here the sample has tens of thousands of clones; roughly 90% occur a single time. The ten largest account for less than 1.5% of the sample.

This sample is part of a study of blood T cell repertoires in COVID-19 (dated by TCRdb to 2018 to 2020). Concerning the study at large: Samples from collaborators originated in the United States, Italy and Spain and spanned both the acute and convalescent phases of COVID-19. The material from the prospective study consisted of cDNA or gDNA derived from T cells, B-cell-depleted T cells, or PBMCs. The dataset comprised deeply sampled blood TCRbeta repertoires from subjects exposed to, actively infected with, or recovered from COVID-19. A freely available public database, intended as a resource for researchers studying the immune response to SARS-CoV-2, is where the repertoires were released. The samples were drawn from the first 160 participants of the ongoing ImmuneRACE study and from 1,254 subjects provided by 6 global collaborators. Nearly every sample came with metadata listing a de-identified subject ID, COVID-19 status, age in years and sex. HLA class I and class II types, where available, came from metadata supplied by the sample provider rather than from assay-based typing.

V sheds 0 bases and J sheds 5 bases, leaving 13 bases between their ends. The CDR3 starts with the cysteine, ends with the phenylalanine, and has 15 residues. Solely the CDR3 DNA is kept, with 45 bases framed from the first base. The germline V gene provides CDR1 LGHNA and CDR2 YSLEER. Whole blood was collected in K2EDTA tubes by collaborating institutions according to the institutions' own protocols. For TCRbeta analysis, collaborators shipped samples in one of three forms: frozen whole blood, isolated PBMCs, or DNA extracted from either of those sample types. Results and caveats for the whole study, not just this receptor: Clinical and demographic metadata were provided uncurated, with the amount varying by source and participant.

The sequence joins TRBV4-3 to TRBJ2-5; TRBD1 is possibly the D segment (6 matching bases). The sample comprised peripheral blood. The receptor was isolated from a woman in her fifties or sixties with acute or convalescent COVID-19. The nucleotide sequence is TGCGCCAGCAGCCAAGAATACAGGGCCTGGGAGACCCAGTACTTC. This codes for CASSQEYRAWETQYF.